Listed below are T cell receptor beta chains from one sample, sequenced in a study of post-analysis software for immune sequencing data. TCRdb re-analysed the PCR reads in MiXCR, keeping a single row per CDR3 protein. In the table there are around 400,000 distinct CDR3 sequences, 30% to 45% of which are singletons. The sample was blood. Receptors were obtained from a girl aged 2-10 years with multiple sclerosis. Each CDR3 is given with its conserved first and last residue. A D gene is named only where the DNA matches it firmly. The size of a clone is reported for some rows only, either as once, few or many, or as a class for expanded clones.

V gene	clone size	J gene	D gene	CDR3 protein	CDR3 DNA
TRBV20-1	NA	TRBJ2-7	NA	CSASPGLYEQYF	TGCAGTGCTAGCCCCGGACTCTACGAGCAGTACTTC
TRBV5-5	NA	TRBJ1-2	NA	CANSSRQVHYGYTF	TGTGCCAACAGCTCGAGACAGGTTCACTATGGCTACACCTTC
TRBV7-2	NA	TRBJ2-5	TRBD2	CASSYGGGRGETQYF	TGTGCCAGCAGCTATGGGGGGGGACGCGGAGAGACCCAGTACTTC
TRBV27	NA	TRBJ2-3	NA	CASSLLGATTDTQYF	TGTGCCAGCAGTTTATTAGGCGCTACTACAGATACGCAGTATTTT
TRBV27	few	TRBJ2-1	NA	CASSLLVTQDNEQFF	TGTGCCAGCAGTTTATTAGTCACCCAGGACAATGAGCAGTTCTTC
TRBV7-3	NA	TRBJ2-3	TRBD2	CASSPHGWAGESQYF	TGTGCCAGCAGCCCCCATGGGTGGGCGGGAGAGTCGCAGTATTTT
TRBV2	few	TRBJ2-7	NA	CASSKDSWSSYEQYF	TGTGCCAGCAGTAAGGACAGTTGGAGCTCCTACGAGCAGTACTTC
TRBV9	NA	TRBJ1-2	TRBD1	CASSVRGDDGYTF	TGTGCCAGCAGCGTCAGGGGGGATGATGGCTACACCTTC
TRBV20-1	NA	TRBJ1-2	NA	CSARGQGKDGYTF	TGCAGTGCTAGGGGTCAGGGGAAGGATGGCTACACCTTC
TRBV29-1	many	TRBJ2-5	NA	CSVNGQPQETQYF	TGCAGCGTCAACGGACAGCCGCAAGAGACCCAGTACTTC
TRBV7-6	few	TRBJ2-7	TRBD2	CASSPGLAGDVNEQYF	TGTGCCAGCAGCCCAGGACTAGCGGGAGATGTGAACGAGCAGTACTTC
TRBV18	few	TRBJ2-7	NA	CASSPRSGYGGKNEQYF	TGTGCCAGCTCACCCCGCAGCGGGTATGGGGGTAAGAACGAGCAGTACTTC
TRBV12-3/TRBV12-4	few	TRBJ1-2	NA	CASSSRQVYGYTF	TGTGCCAGCAGTTCAAGACAAGTCTATGGCTACACCTTC
TRBV23-1	NA	TRBJ2-7	NA	CASAPMGGLSSYEQYF	TGCGCCAGCGCCCCCATGGGGGGTTTGAGCTCCTACGAGCAGTACTTC
TRBV6-1	NA	TRBJ1-5	NA	CASSERMGPLVNQPQHF	TGTGCCAGCAGTGAAAGGATGGGACCGTTAGTTAATCAGCCCCAGCATTTT
TRBV27	few	TRBJ2-3	NA	CASNPSGLHRDTQYF	TGTGCCAGCAACCCTTCGGGTCTCCATAGAGATACGCAGTATTTT
TRBV28	NA	TRBJ2-7	NA	CASMRSYEQYF	TGTGCCAGCATGCGTTCCTACGAGCAGTACTTC
TRBV4-1	NA	TRBJ2-1	NA	CASSQAFLSSYNEQFF	TGCGCCAGCAGCCAAGCTTTCCTCAGCTCCTACAATGAGCAGTTCTTC
TRBV27	NA	TRBJ2-7	NA	CASSPWRRGDEQYF	TGTGCCAGCAGTCCTTGGCGGAGAGGAGACGAGCAGTACTTC
TRBV6-6	NA	TRBJ2-1	NA	CASPPDTGGVLDEQFF	TGTGCCAGCCCGCCTGATACGGGCGGGGTCCTGGATGAGCAGTTCTTC
TRBV4-2	few	TRBJ1-6	TRBD1	CASSQGWDSRTPLHF	TGTGCCAGCAGCCAAGGGTGGGACAGCCGGACACCCCTCCACTTT
TRBV5-1	few	TRBJ2-4	NA	CASSLGTILNIQYF	TGCGCCAGCAGCTTGGGGACTATTCTAAACATTCAGTACTTC
TRBV20-1	NA	TRBJ1-1	NA	CSTKGAANTEAFF	TGCAGTACCAAAGGGGCGGCCAACACTGAAGCTTTCTTT
TRBV7-2	few	TRBJ1-5	NA	CASSLRWTVVHQPQHF	TGTGCCAGCAGCTTACGATGGACAGTCGTACATCAGCCCCAGCATTTT
TRBV6-5	few	TRBJ2-1	TRBD2	CASSYGWERGNEQFF	TGTGCCAGCAGTTACGGGTGGGAGCGGGGGAATGAGCAGTTCTTC
TRBV18	few	TRBJ1-2	NA	CASSLLSRTPHLAGGYTF	TGTGCCAGCTCCCTCTTGAGCCGGACACCTCACCTTGCAGGTGGCTACACCTTC
TRBV27	few	TRBJ2-7	NA	CASSFVGQGEQYF	TGTGCCAGCAGTTTCGTCGGGCAGGGGGAGCAGTACTTC
TRBV7-2	NA	TRBJ2-5	TRBD2	CGSSSSSLAGEGAQYF	TGTGGTTCCAGCAGCTCGAGCCTAGCGGGAGAGGGGGCCCAGTACTTC
TRBV7-8	once	TRBJ2-4	TRBD2	CASSLETSGSVRYIQYF	TGTGCCAGCAGCTTAGAGACTAGCGGGAGCGTAAGGTACATTCAGTACTTC
TRBV20-1	NA	TRBJ2-7	NA	CSGRGAYEQYF	TGCAGTGGCAGGGGGGCCTACGAGCAGTACTTC
TRBV7-9	few	TRBJ2-7	TRBD1	CASSRTGDGEQYF	TGTGCCAGCAGTCGGACAGGGGACGGCGAGCAGTACTTC
TRBV29-1	NA	TRBJ1-2	TRBD1	CSVEGHDRVRGYTF	TGCAGCGTTGAAGGGCACGACAGGGTGAGGGGCTACACCTTC
TRBV6-2/TRBV6-3	NA	TRBJ2-7	NA	CAIRGRRLGYEQYF	TGTGCCATTAGGGGCAGACGGTTGGGCTACGAGCAGTACTTC
TRBV5-6	NA	TRBJ2-7	TRBD1	CASSFAGGHYEQYF	TGTGCCAGCAGTTTTGCAGGGGGCCATTACGAGCAGTACTTC
TRBV12-3/TRBV12-4	few	TRBJ2-7	NA	CASNVRDSSYEQYF	TGTGCCAGCAACGTACGAGATAGCTCCTACGAGCAGTACTTC
TRBV27	NA	TRBJ2-1	NA	CASSSTGLNYEQFF	TGTGCCAGCAGTTCAACGGGACTTAACTATGAGCAGTTCTTC
TRBV27	NA	TRBJ2-7	NA	CASSLKGPLAYEQYF	TGTGCCAGCAGTTTAAAGGGGCCCCTCGCCTACGAGCAGTACTTC
TRBV12-3/TRBV12-4	NA	TRBJ2-7	NA	CASSWTASYEQYF	TGTGCCAGCAGTTGGACGGCCTCCTACGAGCAGTACTTC
TRBV6-6	NA	TRBJ1-2	NA	CASSQPSRVLLYGYTF	TGTGCCAGCAGTCAACCGTCCAGGGTTCTTCTCTATGGCTACACCTTC
TRBV5-1	NA	TRBJ2-1	NA	CASTGGGSWDNEQFF	TGCGCCAGCACCGGGGGCGGGTCGTGGGACAATGAGCAGTTCTTC
TRBV4-1	NA	TRBJ2-7	NA	CASSQDSDREADEQYF	TGCGCCAGCAGCCAAGATTCAGACAGGGAGGCCGACGAGCAGTACTTC
TRBV18	few	TRBJ2-4	NA	CASSPKDSGIQYF	TGTGCCAGCTCACCAAAGGATTCAGGCATTCAGTACTTC
TRBV4-1	few	TRBJ2-7	TRBD2	CASSPRASGGDGEQYF	TGCGCCAGCAGCCCGAGAGCTAGCGGGGGAGATGGCGAGCAGTACTTC